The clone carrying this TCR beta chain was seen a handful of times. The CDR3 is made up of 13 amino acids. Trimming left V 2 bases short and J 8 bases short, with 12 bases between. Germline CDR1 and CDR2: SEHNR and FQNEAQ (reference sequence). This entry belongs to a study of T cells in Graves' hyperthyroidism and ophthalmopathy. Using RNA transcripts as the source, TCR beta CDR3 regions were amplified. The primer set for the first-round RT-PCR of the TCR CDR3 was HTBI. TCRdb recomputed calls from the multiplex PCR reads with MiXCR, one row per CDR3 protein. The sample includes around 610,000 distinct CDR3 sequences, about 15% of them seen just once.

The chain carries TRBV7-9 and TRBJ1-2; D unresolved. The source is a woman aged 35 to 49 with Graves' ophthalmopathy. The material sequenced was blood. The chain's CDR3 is CASSLSGGFGYTF. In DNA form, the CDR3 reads TGTGCCAGCAGCTTATCGGGAGGATTCGGCTACACCTTC.